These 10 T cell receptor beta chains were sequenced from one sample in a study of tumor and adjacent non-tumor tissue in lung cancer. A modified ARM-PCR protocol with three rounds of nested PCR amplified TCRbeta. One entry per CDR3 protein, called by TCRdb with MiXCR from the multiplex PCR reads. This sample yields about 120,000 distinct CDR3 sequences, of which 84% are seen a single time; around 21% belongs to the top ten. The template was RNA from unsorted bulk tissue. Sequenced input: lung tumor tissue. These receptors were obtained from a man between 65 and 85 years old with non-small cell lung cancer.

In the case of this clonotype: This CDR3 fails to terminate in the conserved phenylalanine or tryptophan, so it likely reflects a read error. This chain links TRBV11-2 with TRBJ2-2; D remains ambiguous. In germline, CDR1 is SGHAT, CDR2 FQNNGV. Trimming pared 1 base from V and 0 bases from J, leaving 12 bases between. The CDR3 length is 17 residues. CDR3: CASSLALGEANTGELFS. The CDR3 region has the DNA TGTGCCAGCAGCTTAGCATTAGGAGAGGCGAACACCGGGGAGCTGTTTTCT.

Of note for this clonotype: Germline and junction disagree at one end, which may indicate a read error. CDR3 sequence: CASVPDMNHPQHF. The DNA for the CDR3 is TGTGCTAGTGTCCCGGACATGAATCACCCCCAGCATTTT. The V call is TRBV12-5, the J call TRBJ1-5; a possible D gene is TRBD1 (5 bases). The CDR3 is made up of 13 amino acids. Germline loops: CDR1 LGHNT, CDR2 FRNRAP.

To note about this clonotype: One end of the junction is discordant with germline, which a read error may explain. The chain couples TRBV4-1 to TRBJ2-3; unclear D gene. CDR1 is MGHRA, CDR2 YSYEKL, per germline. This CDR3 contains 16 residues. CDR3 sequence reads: CASNQDRVRPSDTQYF. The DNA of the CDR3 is TGTGCCAGCAACCAAGATCGGGTGAGACCCTCGGATACGCAGTATTTT.

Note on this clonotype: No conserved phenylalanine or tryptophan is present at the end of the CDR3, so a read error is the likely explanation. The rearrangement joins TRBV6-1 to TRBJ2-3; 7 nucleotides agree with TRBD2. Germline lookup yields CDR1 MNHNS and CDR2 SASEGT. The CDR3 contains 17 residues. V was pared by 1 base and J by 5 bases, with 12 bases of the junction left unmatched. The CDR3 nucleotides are TGTGCCAGCAGTGAAGGTGGAGTGGGGGGGGTCCAAGATACGCAGTATCTT. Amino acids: CASSEGGVGGVQDTQYL.

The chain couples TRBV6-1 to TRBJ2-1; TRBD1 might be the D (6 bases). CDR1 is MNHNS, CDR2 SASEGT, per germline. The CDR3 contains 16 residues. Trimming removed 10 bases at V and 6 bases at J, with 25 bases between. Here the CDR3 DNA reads TGTGCCATCACCCTATGTGGGGGCACCGGGTCCAATGAGCAGTTCTTC. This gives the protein CAITLCGGTGSNEQFF.

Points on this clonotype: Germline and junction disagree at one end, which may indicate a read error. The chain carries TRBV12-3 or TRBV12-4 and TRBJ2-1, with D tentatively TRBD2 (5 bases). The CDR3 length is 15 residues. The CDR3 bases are TGCGCCAGCGGACGAGTCGGGTGCAACTACAATGAGCAGTTCTTC. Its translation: CASGRVGCNYNEQFF.

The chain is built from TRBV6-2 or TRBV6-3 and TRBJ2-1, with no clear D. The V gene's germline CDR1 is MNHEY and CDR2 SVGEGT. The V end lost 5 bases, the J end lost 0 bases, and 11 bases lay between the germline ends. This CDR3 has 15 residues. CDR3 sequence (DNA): TGTGCCAGCAGTCTGCGTGAGGCCTCCTACAATGAGCAGTTCTTC. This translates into CASSLREASYNEQFF.

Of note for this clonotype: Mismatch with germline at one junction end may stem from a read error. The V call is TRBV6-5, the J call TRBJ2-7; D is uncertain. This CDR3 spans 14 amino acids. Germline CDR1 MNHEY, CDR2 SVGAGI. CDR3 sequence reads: CASSNVGYSYGQYF. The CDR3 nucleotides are TGTGCCAGCAGTAACGTTGGCTACAGCTACGGGCAGTACTTC.

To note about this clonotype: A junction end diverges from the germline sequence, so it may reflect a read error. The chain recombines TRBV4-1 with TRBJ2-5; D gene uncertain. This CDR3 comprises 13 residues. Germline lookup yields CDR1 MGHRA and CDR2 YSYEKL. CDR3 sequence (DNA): TGCACCAGCAGCCAACAGTGGCAAGAGACCCAGTACTTC. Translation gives CTSSQQWQETQYF.

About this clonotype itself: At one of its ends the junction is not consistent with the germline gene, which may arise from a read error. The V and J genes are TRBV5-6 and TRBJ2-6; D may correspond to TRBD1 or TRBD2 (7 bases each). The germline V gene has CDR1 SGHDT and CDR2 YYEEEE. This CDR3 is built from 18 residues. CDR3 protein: CANSARQGGTSGANVLTF. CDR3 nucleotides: TGTGCAAACAGCGCAAGACAGGGAGGGACCTCTGGGGCCAACGTCCTGACATTC.